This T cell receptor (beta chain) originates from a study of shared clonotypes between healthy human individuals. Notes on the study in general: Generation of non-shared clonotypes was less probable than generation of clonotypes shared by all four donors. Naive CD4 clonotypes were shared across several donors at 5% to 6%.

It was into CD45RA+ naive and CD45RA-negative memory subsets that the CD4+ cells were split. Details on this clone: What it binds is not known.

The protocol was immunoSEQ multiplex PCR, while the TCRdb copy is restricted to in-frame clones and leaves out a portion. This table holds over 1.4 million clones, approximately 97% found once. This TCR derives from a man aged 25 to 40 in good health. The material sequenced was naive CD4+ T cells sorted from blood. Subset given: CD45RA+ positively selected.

CDR3 in amino acids: CASSGSPVARRYTF. Here the CDR3 DNA reads TGTGCCAGCAGTGGAAGCCCCGTAGCGCGACGCTACACCTTC. The rearrangement links TRBV28 to TRBJ1-2, with no clear D. CDR3 length equals 14 residues. Germline V CDR1 and CDR2: MDHEN, SYDVKM. The V end was cut by 5 bases, the J end by 9 bases, with 19 bases between.